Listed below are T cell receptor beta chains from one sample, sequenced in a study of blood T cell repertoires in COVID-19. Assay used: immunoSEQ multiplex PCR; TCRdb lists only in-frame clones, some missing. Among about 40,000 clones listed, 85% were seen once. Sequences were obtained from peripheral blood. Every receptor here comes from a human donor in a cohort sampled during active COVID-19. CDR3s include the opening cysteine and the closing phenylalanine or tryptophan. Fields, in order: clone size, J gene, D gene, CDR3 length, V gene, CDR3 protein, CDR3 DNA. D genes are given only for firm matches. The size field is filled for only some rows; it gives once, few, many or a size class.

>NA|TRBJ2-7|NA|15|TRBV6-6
CASIQGGRGAGEQYF
TGTGCCAGCATCCAGGGGGGTAGGGGTGCGGGAGAGCAGTACTTC
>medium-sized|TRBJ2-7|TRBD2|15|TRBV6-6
CASTPTGTRSDEQYF
TGTGCCAGCACACCCACCGGGACTAGATCAGATGAGCAGTACTTC
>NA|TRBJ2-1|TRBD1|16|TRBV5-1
CASRTETGAAYNEQFF
TGCGCCAGCAGGACCGAGACAGGGGCGGCCTACAATGAGCAGTTCTTC
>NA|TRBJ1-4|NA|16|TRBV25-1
CASSEYGGGFSEKLFF
TGTGCCAGCAGTGAATACGGCGGTGGGTTCTCAGAAAAACTGTTTTTT
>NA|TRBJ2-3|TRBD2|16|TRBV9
CASSPLPSGGGIAQYF
TGTGCCAGCAGCCCCCTTCCCAGCGGGGGGGGCATTGCGCAGTATTTT
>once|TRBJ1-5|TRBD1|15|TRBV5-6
CASSLGGQGAQPQHF
TGTGCCAGCAGCTTGGGGGGACAGGGGGCACAGCCCCAGCATTTT
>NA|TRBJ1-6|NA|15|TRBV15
CATSRETASRSPLHF
TGTGCCACCAGCAGGGAGACAGCTTCGCGCTCACCCCTCCACTTT
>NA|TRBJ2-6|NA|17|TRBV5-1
CASSPTPGSSGANVLTF
TGCGCCAGCAGCCCAACACCCGGGAGCTCTGGGGCCAACGTCCTGACTTTC
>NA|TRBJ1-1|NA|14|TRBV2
CASRRGGAGTEAFF
TGTGCCAGCAGGAGGGGGGGCGCGGGGACTGAAGCTTTCTTT
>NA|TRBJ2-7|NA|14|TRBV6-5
CASSPPGQISGQYF
TGTGCCAGCAGTCCCCCGGGACAAATTTCGGGGCAGTACTTC
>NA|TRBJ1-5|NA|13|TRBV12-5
CATSGEGHQPQHF
TGTGCTACCTCAGGGGAGGGGCATCAGCCCCAGCATTTT
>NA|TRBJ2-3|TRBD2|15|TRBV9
CASSALTSGGDTQYF
TGTGCCAGCAGCGCCCTGACTAGCGGGGGGGATACGCAGTATTTT
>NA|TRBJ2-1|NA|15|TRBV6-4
CASSVEIESYNEQFF
TGTGCCAGCAGTGTAGAAATAGAAAGTTACAATGAGCAGTTCTTC
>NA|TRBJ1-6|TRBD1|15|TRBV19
CASSMGQLDNSPLHF
TGTGCCAGTAGTATGGGACAGTTAGATAATTCACCCCTCCACTTT
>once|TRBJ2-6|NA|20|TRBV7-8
CASSVGRGTLGSSGANVLTF
TGTGCCAGCAGCGTAGGCCGTGGGACATTGGGTTCGTCTGGGGCCAACGTCCTGACTTTC
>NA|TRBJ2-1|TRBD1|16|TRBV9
CASSPRQGASYNEQFF
TGTGCCAGCAGCCCTCGACAGGGGGCGAGCTACAATGAGCAGTTCTTC
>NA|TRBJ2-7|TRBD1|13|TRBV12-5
CASGPDRDYEQYF
TGTGCTAGTGGCCCTGACAGGGACTACGAGCAGTACTTC
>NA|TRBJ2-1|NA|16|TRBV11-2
CASSFTRSWSYNEQFF
TGTGCCAGCAGCTTCACGAGGTCTTGGTCCTACAATGAGCAGTTCTTC
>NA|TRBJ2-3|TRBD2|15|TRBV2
CASSLAGPITDTQYF
TGTGCCAGCAGCCTAGCGGGTCCTATCACAGATACGCAGTATTTT
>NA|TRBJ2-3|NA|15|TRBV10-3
CAISLGGVDTDTQYF
TGTGCCATCAGCCTTGGAGGGGTAGACACAGATACGCAGTATTTT
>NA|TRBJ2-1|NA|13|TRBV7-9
CASSLGQHNEQFF
TGTGCCAGCAGCTTAGGACAGCACAATGAGCAGTTCTTC
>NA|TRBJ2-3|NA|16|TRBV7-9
CASSPPGGALTDTQYF
TGTGCCAGCAGCCCCCCGGGCGGGGCATTGACAGATACGCAGTATTTT
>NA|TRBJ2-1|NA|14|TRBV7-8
CASSLGGLYNEQFF
TGTGCCAGCAGCTTGGGGGGGCTTTACAATGAGCAGTTCTTC
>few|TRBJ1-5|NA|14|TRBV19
CASSISERQGPQHF
TGTGCCAGTAGTATAAGCGAACGCCAGGGGCCCCAGCATTTT
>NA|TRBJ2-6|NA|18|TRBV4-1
CASSQSRVRGSGANVLTF
TGCGCCAGCAGCCAATCCCGTGTTAGGGGCTCTGGGGCCAACGTCCTGACTTTC
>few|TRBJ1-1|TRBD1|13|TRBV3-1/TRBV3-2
CASSQVDREGAFF
TGTGCCAGCAGCCAAGTGGACAGGGAGGGAGCTTTCTTT
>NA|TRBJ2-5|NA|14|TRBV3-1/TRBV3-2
CASSQSRGAATQYF
TGTGCCAGCAGCCAATCACGTGGAGCGGCGACCCAGTACTTC
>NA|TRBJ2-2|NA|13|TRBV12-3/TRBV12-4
CASSFQGPGELFF
TGTGCCAGCAGTTTCCAGGGGCCCGGGGAGCTGTTTTTT
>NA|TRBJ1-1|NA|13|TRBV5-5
CASSFEPEAEAFF
TGTGCCAGCAGCTTTGAACCGGAGGCTGAAGCTTTCTTT
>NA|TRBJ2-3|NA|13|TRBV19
CASRGHNTDTQYF
TGTGCCAGTAGGGGCCACAACACAGATACGCAGTATTTT
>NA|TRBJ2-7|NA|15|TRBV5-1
CASCLSGGGGYEQYF
TGCGCCAGCTGCTTGTCTGGGGGAGGGGGCTACGAGCAGTACTTC
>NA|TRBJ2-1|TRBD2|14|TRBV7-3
CASSLTASGGEQFF
TGTGCCAGCAGCTTAACGGCTAGCGGGGGTGAGCAGTTCTTC
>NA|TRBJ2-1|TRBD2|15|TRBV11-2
CASSTPSGAYNEQFF
TGTGCCAGCAGCACGCCTAGCGGGGCCTACAATGAGCAGTTCTTC
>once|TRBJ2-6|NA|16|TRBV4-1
CASSQGGHSGANVLTF
TGCGCCAGCAGCCAAGGCGGGCATTCTGGGGCCAACGTCCTGACTTTC
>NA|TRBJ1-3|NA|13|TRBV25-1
CASSLRGGNTIYF
TGTGCCAGCAGTCTCAGGGGAGGAAACACCATATATTTT
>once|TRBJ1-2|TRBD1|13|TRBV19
CACRDRSNYGYTF
TGTGCTTGTCGGGACAGGAGTAACTATGGCTACACCTTC
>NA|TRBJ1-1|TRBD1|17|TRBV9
CASSVGQGSVMNTEAFF
TGTGCCAGCAGCGTCGGACAGGGATCAGTAATGAACACTGAAGCTTTCTTT
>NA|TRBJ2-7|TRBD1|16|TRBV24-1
CATSDLTTGGTYEQYF
TGTGCCACCAGTGATTTGACGACAGGGGGCACCTACGAGCAGTACTTC
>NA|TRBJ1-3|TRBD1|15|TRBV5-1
CASRETGLSGNTIYF
TGCGCCAGCAGGGAGACAGGGTTGTCCGGAAACACCATATATTTT
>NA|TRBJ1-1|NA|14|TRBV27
CASSLSVISTEAFF
TGTGCCAGCAGTTTATCGGTAATTAGCACTGAAGCTTTCTTT
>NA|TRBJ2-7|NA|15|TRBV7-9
CASTAYEQGGREQYF
TGTGCCAGCACCGCTTACGAGCAGGGAGGAAGGGAGCAGTACTTC
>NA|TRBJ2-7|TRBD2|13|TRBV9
CASQAGGSYEQYF
TGTGCCAGCCAGGCGGGGGGGTCCTACGAGCAGTACTTC
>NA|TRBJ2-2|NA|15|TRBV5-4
CASSLGTSNTGELFF
TGTGCCAGCAGCTTGGGGACATCGAACACCGGGGAGCTGTTTTTT
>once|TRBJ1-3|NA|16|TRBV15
CATSRGRTASVDTIYF
TGTGCCACCAGCAGAGGAAGGACAGCCAGTGTTGACACCATATATTTT
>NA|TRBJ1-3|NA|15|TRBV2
CASSKGRAPGNTIYF
TGTGCCAGCAGTAAAGGCAGGGCCCCCGGAAACACCATATATTTT
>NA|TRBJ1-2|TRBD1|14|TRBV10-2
CASSGTGRSTGYTF
TGCGCCAGCAGCGGGACAGGGCGATCAACTGGCTACACCTTC
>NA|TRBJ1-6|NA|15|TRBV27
CASSFGSSYNSPLHF
TGTGCCAGCAGTTTCGGGAGCTCCTATAATTCACCCCTCCACTTT
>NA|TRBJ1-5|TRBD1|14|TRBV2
CASSAQGAWEPQHF
TGTGCCAGCAGTGCTCAGGGGGCGTGGGAGCCCCAGCATTTT
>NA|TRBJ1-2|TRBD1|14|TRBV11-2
CASSLGLQGDGYTF
TGTGCCAGCAGCTTAGGCTTACAGGGGGATGGCTACACCTTC
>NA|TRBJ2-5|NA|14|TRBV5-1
CASSDNRDSETQYF
TGCGCCAGCAGCGATAACAGGGATTCAGAGACCCAGTACTTC
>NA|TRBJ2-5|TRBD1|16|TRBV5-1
CASSLKGADGGETQYF
TGCGCCAGCAGCTTGAAGGGGGCTGATGGTGGAGAGACCCAGTACTTC
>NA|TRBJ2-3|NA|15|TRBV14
CASSQGGGRTDTQYF
TGTGCCAGCAGCCAAGGGGGGGGGCGCACAGATACGCAGTATTTT
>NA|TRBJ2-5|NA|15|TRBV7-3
CASSPGIGLQETQYF
TGTGCCAGCAGCCCAGGGATTGGCCTTCAAGAGACCCAGTACTTC
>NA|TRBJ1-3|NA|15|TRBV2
CASSFAKGSGNTIYF
TGTGCCAGCAGTTTTGCGAAGGGGTCTGGAAACACCATATATTTT
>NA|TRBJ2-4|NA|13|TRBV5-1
CASSRGEAGIQYF
TGCGCCAGCAGCAGAGGGGAGGCCGGCATTCAGTACTTC
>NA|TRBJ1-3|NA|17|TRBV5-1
CASSLDRRGITGNTIYF
TGCGCCAGCAGCTTGGACCGTAGGGGGATAACTGGAAACACCATATATTTT
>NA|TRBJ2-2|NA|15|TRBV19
CASSILQVPGGELFF
TGTGCCAGTAGTATCCTACAGGTCCCTGGCGGGGAGCTGTTTTTT
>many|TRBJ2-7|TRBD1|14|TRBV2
CASSGGSLSYEQYF
TGTGCCAGCTCAGGGGGTTCCCTCTCCTACGAGCAGTACTTC